This TCR beta chain came from a study of T cells after yellow fever vaccination. Study context: Preparation used SMART-Seq v4 Ultra Low Input for the low-cell-number fractions. Study-level results: Among all clonotypes, a small share was observed in both CD4 and CD8 compartments.

TCRdb passed the 5' RACE reads through MiXCR, listing each CDR3 protein once. The sample has some 240,000 distinct CDR3 sequences; roughly 3.7% are singletons. The CDR3 runs to 14 residues. The germline gives CDR1 SGHDT, CDR2 YYEEEE. The V end was cut by 1 base, the J end by 1 base, with 7 bases between. This clonotype was found many times. Its antigen is not identified. The J gene is TRBJ2-3, the V gene TRBV5-6; the D is unclear. This TCR was recovered from a man between 18 and 29 years old who received the YFV17D yellow fever vaccine. The starting material was PBMCs, obtained 15 days after the yellow fever booster vaccination. CDR3 nucleotide sequence: TGTGCCAGCAGCTTGAGTCCCCGCACAGATACGCAGTATTTT. Translated, it gives CASSLSPRTDTQYF.